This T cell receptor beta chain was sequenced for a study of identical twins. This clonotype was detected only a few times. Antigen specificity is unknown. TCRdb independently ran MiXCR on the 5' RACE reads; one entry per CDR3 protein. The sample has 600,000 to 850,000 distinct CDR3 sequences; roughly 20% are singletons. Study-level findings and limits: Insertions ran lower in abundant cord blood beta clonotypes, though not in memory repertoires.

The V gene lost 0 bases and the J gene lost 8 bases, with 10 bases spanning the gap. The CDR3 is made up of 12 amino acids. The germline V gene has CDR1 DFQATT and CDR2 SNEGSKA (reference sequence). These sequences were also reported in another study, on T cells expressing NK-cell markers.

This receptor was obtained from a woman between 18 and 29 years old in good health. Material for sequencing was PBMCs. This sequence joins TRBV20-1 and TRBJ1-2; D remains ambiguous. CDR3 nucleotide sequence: TGCAGTGCTAGAGATAGGCAGGAAGGCTACACCTTC. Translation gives CSARDRQEGYTF.